This TCR beta chain was captured by sequencing in a study of blood T cells in healthy people across ages. Study-wide findings and caveats: Long-lived donors exceeded aged donors in naive CD4+ cells and diversity.

From germline, CDR1 is MNHEY and CDR2 SVGEGT. CDR3 length: 13 residues. Trimming stripped 5 bases from V and 3 bases from J, with 7 bases between. Turning to this clonotype: What it recognizes is unknown.

The second PCR ran roughly 6 to 11 cycles with a sample-barcoded 5' primer and J-beta primers. Paired-end reads containing CDR3 totaled no fewer than 2.5 million for each sample. Via MiXCR, TCRdb re-called the 5' RACE reads, giving one row per CDR3 protein. Of 600,000 to 1,000,000 distinct CDR3 sequences listed, approximately 25% are singletons. The sample also formed part of further work on T cells of mothers and their children. According to that study: Mothers gave over 8.5 million TCR beta CDR3 reads each, and children about 3 million each. Related pairs of mothers and children showed slightly higher, non-significant overlap versus unrelated pairs.

Sequencing was carried out using blood. The gene calls are TRBV6-2 or TRBV6-3 and TRBJ1-4, with D uncertain. The TCR sequence derives from a boy aged 10-17 years in good health. CDR3 in DNA: TGTGCCAGCAGTCCCGTGGCTAATGAAAAACTGTTTTTT. As protein: CASSPVANEKLFF.